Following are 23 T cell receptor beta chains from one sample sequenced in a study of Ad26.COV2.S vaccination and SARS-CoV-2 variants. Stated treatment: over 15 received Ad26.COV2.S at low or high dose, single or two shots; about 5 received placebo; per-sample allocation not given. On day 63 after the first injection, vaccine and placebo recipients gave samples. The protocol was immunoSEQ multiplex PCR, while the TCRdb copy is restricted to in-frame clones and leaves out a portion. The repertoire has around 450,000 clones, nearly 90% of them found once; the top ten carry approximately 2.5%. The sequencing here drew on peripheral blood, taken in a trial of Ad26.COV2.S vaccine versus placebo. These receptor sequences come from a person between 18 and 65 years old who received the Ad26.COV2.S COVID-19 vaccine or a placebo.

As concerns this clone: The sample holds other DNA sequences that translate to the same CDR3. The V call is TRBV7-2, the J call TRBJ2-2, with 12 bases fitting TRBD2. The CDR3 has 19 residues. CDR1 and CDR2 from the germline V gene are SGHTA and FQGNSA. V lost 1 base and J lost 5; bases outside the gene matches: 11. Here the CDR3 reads CASSLVLAGGGGETGELFF. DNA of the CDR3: TGTGCCAGCAGCTTAGTACTAGCGGGAGGCGGGGGGGAAACCGGGGAGCTGTTTTTT.

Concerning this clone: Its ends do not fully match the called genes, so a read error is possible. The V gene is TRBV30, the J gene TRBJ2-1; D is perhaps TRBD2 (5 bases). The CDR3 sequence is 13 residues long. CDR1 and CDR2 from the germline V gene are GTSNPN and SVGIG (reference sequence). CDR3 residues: CAGSRLSPHEQFF. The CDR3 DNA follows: TGTGCCGGGAGCCGCCTTTCCCCCCATGAGCAGTTCTTC.

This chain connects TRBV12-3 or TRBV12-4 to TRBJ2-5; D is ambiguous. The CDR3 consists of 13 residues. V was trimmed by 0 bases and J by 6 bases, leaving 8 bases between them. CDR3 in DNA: TGTGCCAGCAGTTTAGCAGGGCTAAAGACCCAGTACTTC. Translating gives CASSLAGLKTQYF.

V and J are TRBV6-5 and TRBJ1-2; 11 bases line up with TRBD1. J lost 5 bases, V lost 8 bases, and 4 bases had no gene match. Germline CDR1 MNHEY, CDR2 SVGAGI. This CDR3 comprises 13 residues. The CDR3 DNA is TGTGCCAGCCGGCGGGACAGGGGGTATGGCTACACCTTC. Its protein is CASRRDRGYGYTF.

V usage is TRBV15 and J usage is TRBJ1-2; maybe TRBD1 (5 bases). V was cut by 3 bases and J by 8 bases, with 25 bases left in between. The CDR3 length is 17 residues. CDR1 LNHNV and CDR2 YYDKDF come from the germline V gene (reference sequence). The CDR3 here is CATSSAGGPGFLRGYTF. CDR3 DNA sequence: TGTGCCACCAGCAGTGCGGGGGGACCCGGATTCCTGCGGGGCTACACCTTC.

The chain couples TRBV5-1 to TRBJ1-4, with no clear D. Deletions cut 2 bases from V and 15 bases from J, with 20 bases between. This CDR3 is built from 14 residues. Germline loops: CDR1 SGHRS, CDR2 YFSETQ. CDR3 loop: CASSLGDMMNRMFF. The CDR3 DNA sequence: TGCGCCAGCAGCTTAGGTGACATGATGAACCGAATGTTTTTT. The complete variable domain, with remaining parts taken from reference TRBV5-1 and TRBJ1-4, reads KAGVTQTPRYLIKTRGQQVTLSCSPISGHRSVSWYQQTPGQGLQFLFEYFSETQRNKGNFPGRFSGRQFSNSRSEMNVSTLELGDSALYLCASSLGDMMNRMFFGSGTQLSVL.

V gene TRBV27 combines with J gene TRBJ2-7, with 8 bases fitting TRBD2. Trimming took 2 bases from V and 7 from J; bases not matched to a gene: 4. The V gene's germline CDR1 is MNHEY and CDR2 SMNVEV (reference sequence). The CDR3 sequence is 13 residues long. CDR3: CASSLGREGEQYV. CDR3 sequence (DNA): TGTGCCAGCAGTTTAGGTCGGGAGGGTGAGCAGTACGTC.

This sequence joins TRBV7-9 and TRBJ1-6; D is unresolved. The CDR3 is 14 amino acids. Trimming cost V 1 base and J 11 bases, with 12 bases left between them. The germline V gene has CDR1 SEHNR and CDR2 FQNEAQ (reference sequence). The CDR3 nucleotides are TGTGCCAGCAGCTTAGACGGCGAGGAGACACCCCTCCACTTT. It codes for CASSLDGEETPLHF.

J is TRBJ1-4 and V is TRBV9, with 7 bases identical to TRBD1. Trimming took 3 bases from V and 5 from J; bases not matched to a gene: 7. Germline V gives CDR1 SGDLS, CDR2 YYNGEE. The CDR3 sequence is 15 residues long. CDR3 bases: TGTGCCAGCAGCGCACAGGGGACGGGAAATGAAAAACTGTTTTTT. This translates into CASSAQGTGNEKLFF.

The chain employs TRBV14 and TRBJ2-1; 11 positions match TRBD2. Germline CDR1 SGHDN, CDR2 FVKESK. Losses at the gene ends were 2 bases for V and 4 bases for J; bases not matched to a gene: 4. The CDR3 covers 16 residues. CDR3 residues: CASSQRTSGHYNEQFF. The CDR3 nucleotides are TGTGCCAGCAGCCAACGGACTAGCGGGCATTACAATGAGCAGTTCTTC.

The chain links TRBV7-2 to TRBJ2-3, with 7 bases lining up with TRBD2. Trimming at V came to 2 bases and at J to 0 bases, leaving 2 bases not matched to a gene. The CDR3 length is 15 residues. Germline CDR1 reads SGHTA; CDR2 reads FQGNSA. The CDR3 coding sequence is TGTGCCAGCAGCTTACAAGCGGGAAGCACAGATACGCAGTATTTT. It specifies CASSLQAGSTDTQYF. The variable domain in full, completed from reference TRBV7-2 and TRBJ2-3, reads GAGVSQSPSNKVTEKGKDVELRCDPISGHTALYWYRQSLGQGLEFLIYFQGNSAPDKSGLPSDRFSAERTGGSVSTLTIQRTQQEDSAVYLCASSLQAGSTDTQYFGPGTRLTVL.

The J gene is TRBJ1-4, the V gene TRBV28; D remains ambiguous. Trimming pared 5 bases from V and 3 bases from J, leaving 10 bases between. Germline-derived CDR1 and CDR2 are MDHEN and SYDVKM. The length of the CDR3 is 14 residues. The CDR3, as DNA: TGTGCCAGCAGTCCCTATACGGCTAATGAAAAACTGTTTTTT. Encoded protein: CASSPYTANEKLFF.

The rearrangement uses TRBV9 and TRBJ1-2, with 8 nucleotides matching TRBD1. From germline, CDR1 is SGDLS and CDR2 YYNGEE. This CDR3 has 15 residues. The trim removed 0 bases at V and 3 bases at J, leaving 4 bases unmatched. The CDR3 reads CASSVAPTGDYGYTF. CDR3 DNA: TGTGCCAGCAGCGTAGCTCCGACAGGGGACTATGGCTACACCTTC.

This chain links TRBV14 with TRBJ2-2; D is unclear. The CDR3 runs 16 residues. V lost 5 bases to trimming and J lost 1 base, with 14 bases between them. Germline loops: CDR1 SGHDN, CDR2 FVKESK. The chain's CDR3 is CASSDLRARNTGELFF. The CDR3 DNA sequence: TGTGCCAGCAGCGACTTAAGGGCGCGGAACACCGGGGAGCTGTTTTTT. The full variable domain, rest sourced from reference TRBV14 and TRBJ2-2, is EAGVTQFPSHSVIEKGQTVTLRCDPISGHDNLYWYRRVMGKEIKFLLHFVKESKQDESGMPNNRFLAERTGGTYSTLKVQPAELEDSGVYFCASSDLRARNTGELFFGEGSRLTVL.

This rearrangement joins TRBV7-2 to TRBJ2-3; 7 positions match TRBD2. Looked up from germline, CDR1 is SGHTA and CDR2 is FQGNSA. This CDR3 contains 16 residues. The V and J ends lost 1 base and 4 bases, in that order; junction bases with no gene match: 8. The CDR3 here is CASSLGSGTFADTQYF. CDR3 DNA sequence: TGTGCCAGCAGCTTAGGGAGCGGGACTTTTGCAGATACGCAGTATTTT. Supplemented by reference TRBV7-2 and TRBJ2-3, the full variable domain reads GAGVSQSPSNKVTEKGKDVELRCDPISGHTALYWYRQSLGQGLEFLIYFQGNSAPDKSGLPSDRFSAERTGGSVSTLTIQRTQQEDSAVYLCASSLGSGTFADTQYFGPGTRLTVL.

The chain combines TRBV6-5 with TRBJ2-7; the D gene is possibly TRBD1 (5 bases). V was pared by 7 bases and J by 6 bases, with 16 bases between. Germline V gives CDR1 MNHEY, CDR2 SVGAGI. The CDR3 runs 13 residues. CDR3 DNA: TGTGCCAGCATGGGGCCCCCTTGGGTCGAGCAGTACGTC. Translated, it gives CASMGPPWVEQYV.

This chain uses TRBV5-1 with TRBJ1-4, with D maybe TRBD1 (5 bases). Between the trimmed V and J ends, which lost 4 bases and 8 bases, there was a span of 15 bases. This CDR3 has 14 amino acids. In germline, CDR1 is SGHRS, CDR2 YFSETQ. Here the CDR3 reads CASSPQGKGEKLFF. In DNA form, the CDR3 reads TGCGCCAGCAGCCCCCAGGGAAAGGGCGAAAAACTGTTTTTT.

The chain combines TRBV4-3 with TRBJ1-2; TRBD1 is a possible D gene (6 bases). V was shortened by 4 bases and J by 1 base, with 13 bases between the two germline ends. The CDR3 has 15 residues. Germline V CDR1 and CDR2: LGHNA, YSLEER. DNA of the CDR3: TGCGCCAGCAGCCTTCATGGACAGCATAACTATGGCTACACCTTC. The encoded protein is CASSLHGQHNYGYTF.

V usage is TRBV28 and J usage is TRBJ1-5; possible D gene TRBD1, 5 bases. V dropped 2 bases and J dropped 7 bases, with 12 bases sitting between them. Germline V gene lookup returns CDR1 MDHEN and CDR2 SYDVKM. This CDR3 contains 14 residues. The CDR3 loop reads CASSLAGTGQPQHF. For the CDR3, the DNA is TGTGCCAGCAGTTTAGCGGGGACTGGACAGCCCCAGCATTTT. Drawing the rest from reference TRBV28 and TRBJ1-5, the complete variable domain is DVKVTQSSRYLVKRTGEKVFLECVQDMDHENMFWYRQDPGLGLRLIYFSYDVKMKEKGDIPEGYSVSREKKERFSLILESASTNQTSMYLCASSLAGTGQPQHFGDGTRLSIL.

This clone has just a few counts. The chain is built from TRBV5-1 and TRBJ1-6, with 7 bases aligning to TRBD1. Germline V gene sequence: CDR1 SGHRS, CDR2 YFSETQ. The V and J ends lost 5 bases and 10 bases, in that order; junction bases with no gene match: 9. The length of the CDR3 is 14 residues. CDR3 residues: CASRDETGWSPLHF. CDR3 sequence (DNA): TGCGCCAGCAGGGACGAGACAGGGTGGTCACCCCTCCACTTT.

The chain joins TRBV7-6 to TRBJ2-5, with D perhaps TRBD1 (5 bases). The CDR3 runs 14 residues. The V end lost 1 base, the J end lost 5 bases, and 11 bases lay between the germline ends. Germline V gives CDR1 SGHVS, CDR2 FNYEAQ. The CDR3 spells CASSLGSWGETQYF. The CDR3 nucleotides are TGTGCCAGCAGCTTAGGTAGTTGGGGCGAGACCCAGTACTTC.

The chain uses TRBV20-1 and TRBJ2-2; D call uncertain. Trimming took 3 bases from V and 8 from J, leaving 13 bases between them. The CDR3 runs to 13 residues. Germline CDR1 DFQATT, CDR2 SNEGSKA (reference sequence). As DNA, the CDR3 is TGCAGTGCTAGTTTTCAGGCTAGGGGGGAGCTGTTTTTT. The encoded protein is CSASFQARGELFF.

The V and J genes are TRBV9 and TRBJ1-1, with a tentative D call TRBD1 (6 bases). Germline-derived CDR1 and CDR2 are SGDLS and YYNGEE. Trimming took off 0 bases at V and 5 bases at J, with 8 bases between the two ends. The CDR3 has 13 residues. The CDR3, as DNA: TGTGCCAGCAGCGTAGAAGGGGGGACTGAAGCTTTCTTT. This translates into CASSVEGGTEAFF.